This is a list of T cell receptor beta chains from one sample in a study of shared clonotypes between healthy human individuals. Repertoires were generated with immunoSEQ multiplex PCR, while TCRdb's copy carries only in-frame clones and drops some. The data show some 470,000 clones, approximately 80% seen once. Sequenced input: PBMCs. All receptors derive from a woman aged 40 to 55 in good health. Some clones in this sample may be carry-over from other donors' samples. Each CDR3 is given with its conserved first and last residue. A D gene is named only where the DNA matches it firmly. The size field is filled for only some rows; it gives once, few, many or a size class.

>TRBV5-6|.|TRBJ1-1|many
TGTGCCAGCAGCTCCGGACTGGGGGCCTGGAGCACTGAAGCTTTCTTT
CASSSGLGAWSTEAFF
>TRBV27|.|TRBJ2-2|.
TGTGCCAGCGGCCGTACCCGGGCCGGGGAGCTGTTTTTT
CASGRTRAGELFF
>TRBV27|TRBD2|TRBJ2-4|once
TGTGCCAGCACATCTTCCGGGACTAGAGGGGCCAAAAACATTCAGTACTTC
CASTSSGTRGAKNIQYF
>TRBV18|.|TRBJ2-3|.
TGTGCCAGCTCCGCCGAATGGGATGGGAGCACAGATACGCAGTATTTT
CASSAEWDGSTDTQYF
>TRBV11-2|TRBD1|TRBJ2-7|.
TGTGCCAGCAGCGACTCCAGGACAGGGGTTGGTTACGAACAGTACTTC
CASSDSRTGVGYEQYF
>TRBV11-2|.|TRBJ2-5|once
TGTGCCAGCAGCCGAGGATCAAGGGGGGGGACCCAGTACTTC
CASSRGSRGGTQYF
>TRBV27|.|TRBJ2-6|.
TGTGCCAGCAGTTTAGGACGGGCTGGGGCCAACGTCCTGACTTTC
CASSLGRAGANVLTF
>TRBV11-2|TRBD2|TRBJ2-2|.
TGTGCCAGCAGACCACTAGCGGGAGGGCCTCGGACCGGGGAGCTGTTTTTT
CASRPLAGGPRTGELFF
>TRBV4-1|TRBD1|TRBJ2-7|.
TGCGCCAGCAGCCAAGTGGGACAGGGGTACGAGCAGTACTTC
CASSQVGQGYEQYF
>TRBV28|.|TRBJ2-7|.
TGTGCCAGCAGTTTACAGGCCTACGAGCAGTACTTC
CASSLQAYEQYF
>TRBV7-2|.|TRBJ1-4|.
TGTGCCAGCAGCTTATTTGGGACTAATGAAAAACTGTTTTTT
CASSLFGTNEKLFF
>TRBV6-1|.|TRBJ1-1|.
TGTGCCAGCAGCTTTTCGCACACTGAAGCTTTCTTT
CASSFSHTEAFF
>TRBV18|.|TRBJ1-4|.
TGTGCCAGCTCAGCCTCGACAGGAAAAGGTGAAAAACTGCTTTTT
CASSASTGKGEKLLF
>TRBV10-3|.|TRBJ2-7|.
TGTGCCATCAGTGAGTCCAACTACGAGCAGTACTTC
CAISESNYEQYF
>TRBV18|.|TRBJ1-5|.
TGTGCCAGCTCAACCAGGGTGGATCAGCCCCAGCATTTT
CASSTRVDQPQHF
>TRBV18|TRBD2|TRBJ2-7|few
TGTGCCAGCTCACCACGTGCTAGCGGGGTCTACGAGCAGTACTTC
CASSPRASGVYEQYF
>TRBV7-2|.|TRBJ2-1|.
TGTGCCAGCAGCTATTACTATGAGCAGTTCTTC
CASSYYYEQFF
>TRBV7-9|TRBD1|TRBJ1-5|many
TGTGCCAGCAGCCTAGTAGGCGGGGGACAGGTTAGCAATCAGCCCCAGCATTTT
CASSLVGGGQVSNQPQHF
>TRBV2|.|TRBJ2-3|.
TGTGCCAGCAGGAAATTAACAGATACGCAGTATTTT
CASRKLTDTQYF
>TRBV14|TRBD1|TRBJ2-2|.
TGTGCCAGCAGTATGACAGGGACCGGGGAGCTGTTTTTT
CASSMTGTGELFF
>TRBV28|.|TRBJ1-5|.
TGTGCCAGTACGTTGCCAGGGATTCTGAGGCCCCAGCATTTT
CASTLPGILRPQHF
>TRBV10-2|.|TRBJ1-1|.
TGCGCCAGCTGTGGTGCAGAGAACACTGAAGCTTTCTTT
CASCGAENTEAFF
>TRBV9|.|TRBJ2-7|few
TGTGCCAGCAGCGTAGGAGGGGTCCGCCCCGAGCAGTACTTC
CASSVGGVRPEQYF
>TRBV6-5|.|TRBJ2-7|.
TGTGCCAGCACCTCGGGCTTCTACGAGCAGTACTTC
CASTSGFYEQYF
>TRBV7-8|.|TRBJ1-2|.
TGTGCCAGCAGCTTAGGCAGGGGCTATGGCTACACCTTC
CASSLGRGYGYTF
>TRBV29-1|.|TRBJ2-1|.
TGCAGCAAAGGGACGGATAAAGGGGATGAGCAGTTCTTC
CSKGTDKGDEQFF
>TRBV6-5|TRBD1|TRBJ1-5|.
TGTGCCAGCAGTTCCGACAGGGATGATCAGCCCCAGCATTTT
CASSSDRDDQPQHF
>TRBV9|.|TRBJ2-2|few
TGTGCCAGCAGCATCCGACAGGCCCCGAACACCGGGGAGCTGTTTTTT
CASSIRQAPNTGELFF
>TRBV4-1|TRBD2|TRBJ2-1|.
TGCGCCAGCAGCCAAATGGGACTAGCGCTCAATGAGCAGTTCTTC
CASSQMGLALNEQFF
>TRBV10-3|.|TRBJ2-5|.
TGTGCCATCAGTGAACCCCAAGCGAGCAGGGAGACCCAGTACTTC
CAISEPQASRETQYF
>TRBV5-1|.|TRBJ2-7|.
TGCGCCAGCCGGGAGACAGGGCGGGGGGACTACGAGCAGTACTTC
CASRETGRGDYEQYF